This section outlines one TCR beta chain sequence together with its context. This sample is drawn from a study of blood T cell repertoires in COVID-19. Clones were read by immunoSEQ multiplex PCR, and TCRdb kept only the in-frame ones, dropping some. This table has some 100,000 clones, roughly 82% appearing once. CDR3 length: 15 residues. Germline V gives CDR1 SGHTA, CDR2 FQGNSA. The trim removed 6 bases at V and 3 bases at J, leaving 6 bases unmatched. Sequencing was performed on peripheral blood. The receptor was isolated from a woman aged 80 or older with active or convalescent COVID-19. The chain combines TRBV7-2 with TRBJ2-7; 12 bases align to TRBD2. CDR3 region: CASRSTSGSYYEQYF. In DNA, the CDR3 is TGTGCCAGCAGGTCGACTAGCGGGAGTTACTACGAGCAGTACTTC.